The 25 T cell receptor beta chains below come from one sample, sequenced in a study of identical twins. MiXCR, run by TCRdb on the 5' RACE reads, gives a single entry per CDR3 protein. The sample comprises fewer than 350,000 distinct CDR3 sequences, more than 6.5% of which are singletons, and around 2.1% rests with the top ten. This sample also belongs to another study, concerning yellow fever vaccine responses in identical twins.

The sample was memory (CD45RO+) T cells sorted from blood. Receptors originate from a woman aged 18-29 years in good health.

The gene calls are TRBV5-6 and TRBJ1-2; D unclear. This CDR3 has 14 residues. Trimming cost V 2 bases and J 1 base, with 9 bases left between them. Germline CDR1 SGHDT, CDR2 YYEEEE. The CDR3 loop reads CASSFAHDNYGYTF. CDR3 bases: TGTGCCAGCAGCTTTGCCCACGATAACTATGGCTACACCTTC.

This clonotype was counted at least ten times. The rearrangement links TRBV7-9 to TRBJ2-7; possibly TRBD1 or TRBD2 for D (5 bases each). V shed 5 bases and J shed 2 bases, with 16 bases lying between them. Germline V gene data show CDR1 as SEHNR and CDR2 as FQNEAQ (reference sequence). This CDR3 has 15 amino acids. CDR3 coding DNA: TGTGCCAGCAGCCCTAGCTGGGACGGAGCCTACGAGCAGTACTTC. This translates into CASSPSWDGAYEQYF.

This clonotype was seen many times. The chain links TRBV4-1 to TRBJ1-5; 7 positions agree with TRBD1. The CDR3 has 15 residues. The trim removed 4 bases at V and 6 bases at J, leaving 9 bases unmatched. Germline loops: CDR1 MGHRA, CDR2 YSYEKL. The chain's CDR3 is CASSPQGGKGQPQHF. The CDR3 DNA follows: TGCGCCAGCAGCCCCCAGGGGGGGAAGGGTCAGCCCCAGCATTTT.

This clonotype was seen ten or more times. This chain connects TRBV7-8 to TRBJ2-1; no clear D gene. V lost 3 bases, J lost 5 bases, and 2 bases lay in between. There are 11 residues in the CDR3. In germline, CDR1 is SGHVS, CDR2 FQNEAQ. The CDR3 nucleotides are TGTGCCAGCAGCTTTCACAATGAGCAGTTCTTC. This encodes CASSFHNEQFF.

The chain links TRBV28 to TRBJ2-7; D is perhaps TRBD1 (5 bases). This CDR3 comprises 12 residues. V was trimmed by 4 bases and J by 7 bases, leaving 11 bases between them. Germline V gene data show CDR1 as MDHEN and CDR2 as SYDVKM. The DNA for the CDR3 is TGTGCCAGCAGTTCTAATACAGGAGAGCAGTACGTC. This encodes CASSSNTGEQYV.

This clonotype was recorded at least ten times. The chain uses TRBV6-1 and TRBJ2-1; TRBD1 aligns across 8 bases. V trimming: 6 bases; J trimming: 3 bases; junction bases outside the gene matches: 7. There are 15 residues in the CDR3. CDR1 MNHNS and CDR2 SASEGT come from the germline V gene. The DNA for the CDR3 is TGTGCCAGCAGACCCGGGACAGGCCTCTACAATGAGCAGTTCTTC. Its protein product is CASRPGTGLYNEQFF.

There are many counts of this clonotype. The gene calls are TRBV6-1 and TRBJ1-5, with 8 bases matching TRBD1. The CDR3 is made up of 14 amino acids. CDR1 is MNHNS and CDR2 is SASEGT in the germline V gene. The J segment lost 7 bases and the V segment lost 5 bases, leaving 7 bases of the junction unmatched. The CDR3 bases are TGTGCCAGCAGTCGCAGGGGGCTAGAACAGCCCCAGCATTTT. This gives the protein CASSRRGLEQPQHF.

In its sample, this clonotype was seen many times. The chain is built from TRBV12-3 or TRBV12-4 and TRBJ1-1; D might be TRBD1 (5 bases). CDR3 size: 14 residues. V was clipped by 3 bases and J by 4 bases, with 12 bases between them. The CDR3 DNA sequence: TGTGCCAGCAGTTTTCAGGGTTTAAGCACTGAAGCTTTCTTT. Its protein product is CASSFQGLSTEAFF.

This chain connects TRBV3-1 to TRBJ1-2; D is unresolved. Trimming removed 5 bases at V and 6 bases at J, with 10 bases between. Germline V gene sequence: CDR1 LGHDT, CDR2 YNNKEL (reference sequence). This CDR3 contains 12 residues. CDR3 region: CASSFTGNGYTF. The CDR3, as DNA: TGTGCCAGCAGCTTCACGGGAAATGGCTACACCTTC.

In this sample, this clonotype turned up many times. This sequence joins TRBV5-1 and TRBJ2-1; 9 bases fit TRBD2. CDR3 size: 15 residues. V shed 0 bases, J shed 6 bases, and the junction held 4 bases outside the gene matches. Germline loops: CDR1 SGHRS, CDR2 YFSETQ. The CDR3 coding sequence is TGCGCCAGCAGCTTGGGCGGGAGGGTACTCAATGAGCAGTTCTTC. Translating it yields CASSLGGRVLNEQFF.

The chain combines TRBV27 with TRBJ2-5; the D gene is possibly TRBD2 (6 bases). This CDR3 is 15 amino acids long. The germline gives CDR1 MNHEY, CDR2 SMNVEV (reference sequence). The V end was cut by 1 base, the J end by 1 base, with 10 bases between. In nucleotides, the CDR3 is TGTGCCAGCAGTTTATGGGTTAGCGGCCAAGAGACCCAGTACTTC. It yields the protein CASSLWVSGQETQYF.

This clonotype showed up many times. The V and J genes are TRBV12-3 or TRBV12-4 and TRBJ2-7; possible D gene TRBD1, 5 bases. V lost 5 bases and J 6 bases, leaving 11 bases between the germline ends. This CDR3 has 12 residues. In DNA form, the CDR3 reads TGTGCCAGCAGTACACAGGTCTCCGAGCAGTACTTC. It specifies CASSTQVSEQYF.

This clonotype was counted between two and nine times. This rearrangement joins TRBV7-8 to TRBJ2-7, with D possibly TRBD2 on 6 matching bases. Trimming took 5 bases from V and 4 from J, leaving 15 bases between them. Germline values: CDR1 SGHVS, CDR2 FQNEAQ. The CDR3 is 14 amino acids. The CDR3 DNA reads TGTGCCAGCAGCCGGCGGGACCGACTATACGAGCAGTACTTC. Protein product: CASSRRDRLYEQYF.

The chain is built from TRBV6-1 and TRBJ2-2, with 7 bases aligning to TRBD1. This CDR3 region has 14 residues. Per germline, CDR1 MNHNS and CDR2 SASEGT. Trimming took 7 bases from V and 2 from J; bases not matched to a gene: 4. For the CDR3, the DNA is TGTGCCAGCATCAGGGGGTTCAACACCGGGGAGCTGTTTTTT. Amino acids: CASIRGFNTGELFF.

This clonotype has a handful of counts. V usage is TRBV6-1 and J usage is TRBJ1-1; perhaps TRBD1 as D (5 bases). The germline gives CDR1 MNHNS, CDR2 SASEGT. This CDR3 comprises 14 residues. V was pared by 7 bases and J by 3 bases, with 15 bases between. In DNA form, the CDR3 reads TGTGCCAGCAACCGGGACCCTAATCACACTGAAGCTTTCTTT. Its translation: CASNRDPNHTEAFF.

There are many counts of this clonotype. The rearrangement uses TRBV3-1 and TRBJ1-2; no clear D. V was shortened by 1 base and J by 2 bases, with 11 bases between the two germline ends. The CDR3 spans 15 residues. Germline loops: CDR1 LGHDT, CDR2 YNNKEL (reference sequence). The CDR3 sequence is CASSQGAGGNYGYTF. In DNA form, the CDR3 reads TGTGCCAGCAGCCAAGGGGCAGGCGGGAACTATGGCTACACCTTC.

This clonotype showed up just a few times. The chain combines TRBV5-1 with TRBJ2-5, with 8 nucleotides matching TRBD2. The germline V gene has CDR1 SGHRS and CDR2 YFSETQ. V was pared by 3 bases and J by 7 bases, with 14 bases of the junction left unmatched. This CDR3 region has 16 residues. The CDR3 is CASSSRPGGTQGTQYF. CDR3 nucleotides: TGCGCCAGCAGCTCCCGCCCGGGAGGGACTCAGGGGACCCAGTACTTC.

This clonotype was counted a few times. The chain employs TRBV29-1 and TRBJ2-5; no firm D call. Germline V CDR1 and CDR2: SQVTM, ANQGSEA. CDR3 length: 12 residues. V was shortened by 4 bases and J by 7 bases, with 13 bases between the two germline ends. This CDR3 is CSVGEEWGTQYF. In DNA, the CDR3 is TGCAGCGTTGGTGAGGAGTGGGGGACCCAGTACTTC.

The chain couples TRBV28 to TRBJ2-5, with 9 bases identical to TRBD2. Per the germline V gene, CDR1 is MDHEN and CDR2 is SYDVKM. The CDR3 sequence is 13 residues long. J lost 2 bases, V lost 7 bases, and 2 bases had no gene match. As DNA, the CDR3 is TGTGCCAGCAAGGCGGGGGGGCAAGAGACCCAGTACTTC. This translates into CASKAGGQETQYF.

This clonotype was seen a handful of times. V is TRBV10-2 and J is TRBJ2-5; 10 nucleotides line up with TRBD2. CDR1 is WSHSY, CDR2 SAAADI, per germline. V was pared by 10 bases and J by 2 bases, with 7 bases of the junction left unmatched. The CDR3 consists of 14 residues. The CDR3 DNA reads TGCGCCACCTCGTTTAGCGGGGGGCAAGAGACCCAGTACTTC. Translated, it gives CATSFSGGQETQYF.

The chain uses TRBV9 and TRBJ2-3, with 9 bases that match TRBD2. Germline CDR1 SGDLS, CDR2 YYNGEE. This CDR3 is 15 amino acids long. Trimming removed 0 bases from V and 3 bases from J; junction bases left unmatched: 2. This CDR3 is CASSVGSGGTDTQYF. The CDR3 DNA follows: TGTGCCAGCAGCGTAGGAAGCGGGGGGACAGATACGCAGTATTTT.

In its sample, this clonotype was seen a few times. The chain carries TRBV4-1 and TRBJ2-1; D possibly corresponds to TRBD1 (8 bases). The germline CDR1 and CDR2 sequences are MGHRA and YSYEKL. Trimming left V 4 bases short and J 7 bases short, with 17 bases between. This CDR3 has 15 amino acids. DNA of the CDR3: TGCGCCAGCAGCCCAGGGGGCGGGAGAGGGAATGAGCAGTTCTTC. Residues: CASSPGGGRGNEQFF.

This clonotype was counted a few times. The chain is built from TRBV7-6 and TRBJ1-4, with a possible D match to TRBD1 (6 bases). The CDR3 spans 12 residues. Germline-derived CDR1 and CDR2 are SGHVS and FNYEAQ. With 8 bases removed from V and 8 bases from J, the gap between germline ends came to 12 bases. The CDR3 DNA reads TGTGCCAGCGGGCAGGGGTCCGAAAAACTGTTTTTT. Protein sequence: CASGQGSEKLFF.

This sequence joins TRBV12-3 or TRBV12-4 and TRBJ1-1; no reliable D call. The CDR3 runs to 13 residues. V was clipped by 7 bases and J by 1 base, with 10 bases between them. CDR3 DNA sequence: TGTGCCAGCACCTACCAAGAGAACACTGAAGCTTTCTTT. Its translation is CASTYQENTEAFF.

This clonotype was counted only a few times. The chain employs TRBV7-2 and TRBJ2-5; 8 bases match TRBD2. Losses at the gene ends were 2 bases for V and 1 base for J; bases not matched to a gene: 6. The CDR3 covers 16 residues. CDR1 is SGHTA, CDR2 FQGNSA, per germline. DNA of the CDR3: TGTGCCAGCAGCTTAATGGCGGGAGGTATCCAAGAGACCCAGTACTTC. Encoded protein: CASSLMAGGIQETQYF.